This is a list of T cell receptor beta chains from one sample in a study of T cells after yellow fever vaccination. A single record per CDR3 protein comes from TCRdb applying MiXCR to the 5' RACE reads. The data contain about 320,000 distinct CDR3 sequences, about 4.5% of them singletons. Material: PBMCs, obtained 15 days after the yellow fever booster vaccination. These receptors came from a man between 18 and 35 years old who received the YFV17D yellow fever vaccine. Each CDR3 is given with its conserved first and last residue. D genes are given only for firm matches. Clone size is given for some rows only: seen once, a few or many times, or a class if the clone is expanded.

TRBD1	TRBV12-3/TRBV12-4	15	many	TRBJ2-2	CASITGQGDTGELFF	TGTGCCAGCATCACCGGACAGGGGGACACCGGGGAGCTGTTTTTT
NA	TRBV7-2	15	few	TRBJ2-1	CASSPGPASYNEQFF	TGTGCCAGCAGCCCGGGACCCGCCTCCTACAATGAGCAGTTCTTC
TRBD2	TRBV7-9	14	many	TRBJ2-3	CASSSGLASDTQYF	TGTGCCAGCAGTTCTGGACTAGCATCAGATACGCAGTATTTT
NA	TRBV9	15	many	TRBJ1-4	CASSTSGTRNEKLFF	TGTGCCAGCAGCACCAGCGGGACACGGAATGAAAAACTGTTTTTT
NA	TRBV12-2	13	few	TRBJ1-1	CASRCGPTTEAFF	TGTGCAAGTCGTTGCGGACCGACCACTGAAGCTTTCTTT
TRBD2	TRBV29-1	15	many	TRBJ2-3	CSAWGLAGSTDTQYF	TGCAGCGCCTGGGGGCTAGCGGGGAGCACAGATACGCAGTATTTT
NA	TRBV7-2	14	few	TRBJ2-7	CASSRTSYRDEQYF	TGTGCCAGCAGCCGTACTAGTTATAGGGACGAGCAGTACTTC
TRBD1	TRBV6-2/TRBV6-3	16	many	TRBJ2-3	CASKTYEDREADTQYF	TGTGCCAGCAAAACATATGAGGACAGGGAGGCAGATACGCAGTATTTT
NA	TRBV12-3/TRBV12-4	16	many	TRBJ2-3	CASSFGNRASTDTQYF	TGTGCCAGCAGTTTTGGTAACAGAGCTAGCACAGATACGCAGTATTTT
NA	TRBV28	14	few	TRBJ2-5	CASSFRAGGETQYF	TGTGCCAGCAGTTTTCGGGCTGGGGGGGAGACCCAGTACTTC
NA	TRBV7-8	12	many	TRBJ1-1	CASSLGGGEAFF	TGTGCCAGCAGCTTAGGGGGAGGGGAGGCTTTCTTT
NA	TRBV18	14	few	TRBJ1-6	CASSPQKGDSPLHF	TGTGCCAGCTCACCACAGAAAGGGGATTCACCCCTCCACTTT
TRBD2	TRBV7-9	13	many	TRBJ2-3	CASSPWGGDTQYF	TGTGCCAGCAGCCCCTGGGGGGGAGATACGCAGTATTTT
TRBD2	TRBV12-3/TRBV12-4	14	many	TRBJ2-7	CASSFGGGLNEQYF	TGTGCCAGCAGTTTCGGCGGGGGTTTGAACGAGCAGTACTTC
TRBD2	TRBV24-1	18	few	TRBJ2-1	CATSDLSRGDPAGNEQFF	TGTGCCACCAGTGATTTGTCGCGGGGGGACCCGGCAGGCAATGAGCAGTTCTTC
NA	TRBV18	13	few	TRBJ1-1	CASSPKGIPEAFF	TGTGCCAGCTCACCAAAGGGAATCCCTGAAGCTTTCTTT
NA	TRBV5-1	15	NA	TRBJ2-5	CASSLGGQGSETQYF	TGCGCCAGCAGCTTAGGGGGGCAAGGCTCGGAGACCCAGTACTTC
NA	TRBV13	16	few	TRBJ1-6	CASSSPGHQGDSPLHF	TGTGCCAGCAGCTCCCCGGGACACCAAGGAGATTCACCCCTCCACTTT
TRBD1	TRBV4-3	15	many	TRBJ1-4	CASSQEGQGNEKLFF	TGCGCCAGCAGCCAAGAGGGACAGGGGAATGAAAAACTGTTTTTT
TRBD1	TRBV20-1	16	few	TRBJ2-7	CSASPSLGQGAYEQYF	TGCAGTGCTTCGCCCAGTTTAGGACAGGGGGCCTACGAGCAGTACTTC
NA	TRBV30	13	few	TRBJ1-2	CAWRPRRFGGYTF	TGTGCCTGGAGGCCAAGAAGATTTGGGGGCTACACCTTC
NA	TRBV7-2	16	many	TRBJ2-3	CASSAGGRGMADTQYF	TGTGCCAGCAGCGCCGGTGGCAGGGGAATGGCAGATACGCAGTATTTT
TRBD1	TRBV29-1	14	few	TRBJ1-4	CSVEVAGGGEKLFF	TGCAGCGTTGAAGTGGCAGGGGGAGGTGAAAAACTGTTTTTT
NA	TRBV14	13	few	TRBJ2-5	CASSYSNRGTQYF	TGTGCCAGCAGCTATTCGAACCGGGGGACCCAGTACTTC
NA	TRBV6-6	15	many	TRBJ1-6	CASSLARGSYSPLHF	TGTGCCAGCAGTTTAGCTCGGGGGTCGTATTCACCCCTCCACTTT